This TCR beta chain was captured by sequencing in a study of blood T cell repertoires in COVID-19. Study in general: COVID-19 samples, acute and convalescent, were from the United States, Italy and Spain. PBMCs, B-cell-depleted T cells, or T cells were the source of the cDNA or gDNA that made up the material.

This table comes from immunoSEQ multiplex PCR, and its TCRdb copy is limited to in-frame clones, with some not included. Among around 100,000 clones listed, about 90% were seen once. CDR1 is MNHNS and CDR2 is SASEGT in the germline V gene. Trimming pared 3 bases from V and 0 bases from J, leaving 18 bases between. The CDR3 is 18 amino acids. The sequenced sample was peripheral blood. The sequence came from a human donor in a cohort sampled during active COVID-19. The rearrangement links TRBV6-1 to TRBJ2-4; tentatively, D is TRBD2 (5 bases). For the CDR3, the DNA is TGTGCCAGCAGTGATTTCTCGTCGGGGATGCGAGCCAAAAACATTCAGTACTTC. The encoded protein is CASSDFSSGMRAKNIQYF.